These T cell receptor beta chains were read from a single sample in a study of response to subunit inactivated influenza vaccine. TCRdb used MiXCR to reprocess the RT-PCR reads, holding one entry per CDR3 protein. This table holds 710,000 or so distinct CDR3 sequences, 15% to 19% found once. Sequenced here: PBMCs from blood, sampled 12 days after vaccination. The receptors derive from a man between 50 and 59 years old who received an inactivated influenza vaccine. The CDR3 runs from the conserved cysteine through the conserved F or W. D genes are given only for firm matches. Size values are once, few and many counts, or a class for expanded clones, and some rows have none.

TGTGCCAGCGAAGGGGGAGGGACCACGAGGAAGTACTTC CASEGGGTTRKYF TRBJ2-7 NA NA TRBV6-2/TRBV6-3
TGCAGTGCTAGACAGCAGGGGACCAATCAGCCCCAGCATTTT CSARQQGTNQPQHF TRBJ1-5 few NA TRBV20-1
TGCAGCGCCTGGGACCGTTTGAACACTGAAGCTTTCTTT CSAWDRLNTEAFF TRBJ1-1 few NA TRBV29-1
TGTGCCAGCAGTCTGGACGGGATTCTAGCGAATGAGCAGTTCTTC CASSLDGILANEQFF TRBJ2-1 few NA TRBV12-3/TRBV12-4
TGTGCCAGCAGCTTAGAAGGGGATCAGGCCAACGTCCTGACTTTC CASSLEGDQANVLTF TRBJ2-6 NA NA TRBV11-1
TGTGCCAGCAGTTATAGAGGGTCGGGCGGCTACACCTTC CASSYRGSGGYTF TRBJ1-2 NA NA TRBV6-5
TGTGCCAGTCGGGACAGGGTTAATCAGCCCCAGCATTTT CASRDRVNQPQHF TRBJ1-5 NA TRBD1 TRBV6-2/TRBV6-3
TGTGCCACCAGCAGAGATGCAGATTACAATGAGCAGTTCTTC CATSRDADYNEQFF TRBJ2-1 once NA TRBV15
TGTGCCATCAGTGCGAGCGGGGATTACAATGAGCAGTTCTTC CAISASGDYNEQFF TRBJ2-1 NA TRBD2 TRBV10-3
TGTGCCAGCAGCCCCCTGCGGGCCACAGATACGCAGTATTTT CASSPLRATDTQYF TRBJ2-3 NA NA TRBV9
TGTGCCACCAGTGATTTGCGGCCCAACCGCACAGATACGCAGTATTTT CATSDLRPNRTDTQYF TRBJ2-3 few NA TRBV24-1
TGCGCCAGCAGCCAGACTAGCCACGAGACCCAGTACTTC CASSQTSHETQYF TRBJ2-5 NA TRBD2 TRBV4-1
TGTGCCAGCAGCCGGGGCCTCTTGCCTAATGAAAAACTGTTTTTT CASSRGLLPNEKLFF TRBJ1-4 few NA TRBV4-2
TGTGCCAGCGCCAGGCAGGGGAACACTGAAGCTTTCTTT CASARQGNTEAFF TRBJ1-1 few NA TRBV12-3/TRBV12-4
TGTGCCAGCAGTTTTGCGGGAGGGATGTACGAGCAGTACTTC CASSFAGGMYEQYF TRBJ2-7 NA TRBD2 TRBV12-3/TRBV12-4
TGTGCCAGCAGCTCGACTAGCGGGAGGGCCTCCACCACACAGAGAGAGCAGTTCTTC CASSSTSGRASTTQREQFF TRBJ2-1 NA TRBD2 TRBV11-1
TGTGCCAGCAGTACCCCCGGGACAGGTTTCCGCGAGCAGTACTTC CASSTPGTGFREQYF TRBJ2-7 NA TRBD1 TRBV6-2/TRBV6-3
TGTGCCAGCTCACCCGCAGGGGACGGCTACACCTTC CASSPAGDGYTF TRBJ1-2 NA NA TRBV18
TGTGCCAGCAGTTTATCGGGACTAGCGGCCTACAATGAGCAGTTCTTC CASSLSGLAAYNEQFF TRBJ2-1 few TRBD2 TRBV27
TGTGCCACCAGCAGGGTGGGCTACGAGCAGTACTTC CATSRVGYEQYF TRBJ2-7 many NA TRBV15
TGCAGTGCCCCCATTACCTCCTACGAGCAGTACTTC CSAPITSYEQYF TRBJ2-7 few NA TRBV20-1
TGCAGTGCTAGGGGACACGGCCTAAACACAGATACGCAGTATTTT CSARGHGLNTDTQYF TRBJ2-3 few NA TRBV20-1
TGTGCCAGCTCATGGAGACAGGGTATGAGTCCAGATACGCAGTATTTT CASSWRQGMSPDTQYF TRBJ2-3 NA TRBD1 TRBV18
TGTGCCAGCAGCGGACTCGACAGGCGAGATGCTTTCTTT CASSGLDRRDAFF TRBJ1-1 many NA TRBV12-3/TRBV12-4
TGTGCCAGCAGCTTGGTTGGGACAGGGGGCGAGACCCAGTACTTC CASSLVGTGGETQYF TRBJ2-5 NA TRBD1 TRBV5-5
TGTGCCAGCAGCCGGACGGGACTAGCGGGGCAAGAGACCCAGTACTTC CASSRTGLAGQETQYF TRBJ2-5 NA TRBD2 TRBV7-2
TGTGCCAGCAGCCAAGAGGACAGGGGATATGGCTACACCTTC CASSQEDRGYGYTF TRBJ1-2 many TRBD1 TRBV3-1
TGCAGCGTTCCTGTGTATGGCTACACCTTC CSVPVYGYTF TRBJ1-2 few NA TRBV29-1
TGTGCCAGCAGCTACTATAGCGGGTGGCAAAACAATGAGCAGTTCTTC CASSYYSGWQNNEQFF TRBJ2-1 NA TRBD2 TRBV5-5
TGTGCCAGCAGTTCGATATGGGGCTACACCTTC CASSSIWGYTF TRBJ1-2 few NA TRBV6-1
TGTGCCAGCTCACTTCAACAGGAATCTAACTATGGCTACACCTTC CASSLQQESNYGYTF TRBJ1-2 NA NA TRBV18
TGCGCCAGCAGCTTTTATGTGGACAGGGCGCCCTACGAGCAGTACTTC CASSFYVDRAPYEQYF TRBJ2-7 NA TRBD1 TRBV5-1
TGTGCCAGCAGCACCACACCGGGACGAACCAACAATGAGCAGTTCTTC CASSTTPGRTNNEQFF TRBJ2-1 many NA TRBV4-2
TGTGCCAGCAGCTTAGGTTCGGTTAGCAATCAGCCCCAGCATTTT CASSLGSVSNQPQHF TRBJ1-5 NA NA TRBV7-2
TGTGCCAGCTCACCACCGACTTCGGGAGGGAATGAGCAGTTCTTC CASSPPTSGGNEQFF TRBJ2-1 many TRBD2 TRBV18
TGTGCCAGCAGCAACCAACCCTACGAGCAGTACTTC CASSNQPYEQYF TRBJ2-7 NA NA TRBV6-6
TGTGCCACCAGCGCGACGGGTTTCGAGCAGTACTTC CATSATGFEQYF TRBJ2-7 NA NA TRBV15
TGTGCCAGCACCGAACGGACTCAGGGGTTCGAGCAGTACTTC CASTERTQGFEQYF TRBJ2-7 NA NA TRBV6-1
TGTGCCAGCGCCGGGACTAGCGGAGACCCCTACAATGAGCAGTTCTTC CASAGTSGDPYNEQFF TRBJ2-1 few TRBD2 TRBV9
TGTGCCCTCAGTTTACGGCTCGGGGCAGGGGGCAGTGGGGCCAACGTCCTGACTTTC CALSLRLGAGGSGANVLTF TRBJ2-6 NA TRBD1 TRBV12-3/TRBV12-4
TGTGCCAGCAGCCAATACGGGACGGGTGAGACCCAGTACTTC CASSQYGTGETQYF TRBJ2-5 NA NA TRBV3-1
TGTGCCAGCCAGACGGTGCATTCACCCCTCCACTTT CASQTVHSPLHF TRBJ1-6 once NA TRBV21-1
TGTGCCAGCAGCGTATGGGCGGAGGGGGGAGAGCAGTTCTTC CASSVWAEGGEQFF TRBJ2-1 once NA TRBV7-2
TGTGCCACCAGTGAGACAGGGGTGTTTCAGCCCCAGCATTTT CATSETGVFQPQHF TRBJ1-5 few TRBD1 TRBV24-1
TGCGCCAGCAGCTGGAGGGGGGTGGCTGAAGCTTTCTTT CASSWRGVAEAFF TRBJ1-1 NA NA TRBV5-1
TGTGCCAGCAGCGTAGCGGGACAGGGTCTGAACACTGAAGCTTTCTTT CASSVAGQGLNTEAFF TRBJ1-1 NA TRBD1 TRBV9
TGTGCCTGGAGTCCACGGAGACCCTACAATGAGCAGTTCTTC CAWSPRRPYNEQFF TRBJ2-1 few NA TRBV30
TGTGCCAGCAGCCAGGTTGGGCGGATGAACACTGAAGCTTTCTTT CASSQVGRMNTEAFF TRBJ1-1 NA NA TRBV7-2
TGCAGTGCTAGAGATTTTGGAGGGAGGGACCACGAGCAGTACTTC CSARDFGGRDHEQYF TRBJ2-7 NA TRBD2 TRBV20-1
TGTGCCAGCAGTTACGTGGGCAGGGGGAGGTCAGATACGCAGTATTTT CASSYVGRGRSDTQYF TRBJ2-3 few NA TRBV6-5
TGCAGTGCTAGTCTGTTGGCGGGAAATACAGATACGCAGTATTTT CSASLLAGNTDTQYF TRBJ2-3 many NA TRBV20-1
TGCGCCAGCAGCCTTCGACTAGCGTACGAGCAGTACTTC CASSLRLAYEQYF TRBJ2-7 many TRBD2 TRBV7-2